The present entry profiles one T cell receptor (beta chain) with its context. What it binds is not known. Focal radiation was given together with CTLA-4 blockade (ipilimumab) to patients with chemo-refractory metastatic non-small-cell lung cancer. The sample originates from a study of radiotherapy plus CTLA-4 blockade in lung cancer. Trimming shortened V by 7 bases and J by 5 bases, and 18 bases separated the two germline ends. The CDR3 is made up of 14 amino acids. CDR1 and CDR2 from the germline V gene are SGHRS and YFSETQ. Study-level points and caveats: Increased serum interferon-beta after radiation also reportedly predicted response strongly.

Clones were read by immunoSEQ multiplex PCR, and TCRdb kept only the in-frame ones, dropping some. The sample consists of 45,000 or so clones, approximately 76% of them appearing once. The sequences come from peripheral blood, collected from a patient treated with radiotherapy plus ipilimumab. V gene TRBV5-1 combines with J gene TRBJ2-5, with unresolved D. The clonotype was recovered from a human donor with non-small cell lung cancer who had stable disease on radiotherapy plus ipilimumab. The CDR3 is CASSNSPSGETQYF. The CDR3 DNA sequence: TGCGCCAGCTCCAACTCACCTTCCGGGGAGACCCAGTACTTC.